This T cell receptor beta chain emerged from a study of CD8+ T cells in alopecia areata. Overall study results and limits: Numerous expanded lesional clones remained in scalp and blood during tofacitinib.

In each case, RNA was isolated and then reverse transcribed into cDNA as the sequencing template. Profiling relied on immunoSEQ multiplex PCR, and the TCRdb table lists in-frame clones only, not all of them. Of 170,000 or so clones listed, less than 70% were seen once; the top ten hold approximately 11%. CDR1 MNHEY and CDR2 SMNVEV come from the germline V gene (reference sequence). The CDR3 runs to 15 residues. V was shortened by 2 bases and J by 6 bases, with 16 bases between the two germline ends. Noted treatment: oral pan-JAK inhibitor, 5-10 mg twice daily. As for this clone: Its antigen is still unknown.

This chain connects TRBV27 to TRBJ1-2; D call uncertain. This receptor was obtained from a human donor with alopecia areata. The sequencing used CD8+ T cells sorted from blood, collected at week 24, from a patient treated with tofacitinib. The CDR3 spells CASSLKREPSNGYTF. The DNA for the CDR3 is TGTGCCAGCAGTTTAAAGAGGGAGCCTTCGAATGGCTACACCTTC.